Following are 9 T cell receptor beta chains from one sample sequenced in a study of T cell repertoires in cytomegalovirus infection. These receptors are not linked to any known antigen. TCRdb re-derived calls from the reads in MiXCR, one entry per CDR3 protein. The profile covers roughly 920,000 distinct CDR3 sequences, with less than 35% appearing a single time and more than 13% taken by the ten largest. This sample comprised cultured CD8+ T cells from PBMCs, obtained from culture after CMV antigen stimulation. These receptors all stem from a human donor in good health (CMV status not recorded). Some clones in this sample may be carry-over from other donors' samples.

This rearrangement joins TRBV28 to TRBJ2-5, with D perhaps being TRBD1 or TRBD2 (5 bases each). This CDR3 is 15 amino acids long. The V gene's germline CDR1 is MDHEN and CDR2 SYDVKM. V lost 1 base, J lost 4 bases, and 13 bases lay in between. DNA of the CDR3: TGTGCCAGCAGTTTATACGACCGGGACCGAGAGACCCAGTACTTC. The encoded protein is CASSLYDRDRETQYF.

Concerning this clonotype: A clone one base away is much larger, so this may be a read error. The chain carries TRBV12-3 or TRBV12-4 and TRBJ1-5, with TRBD1 identical over 7 bases. This CDR3 region has 13 residues. The CDR3 nucleotides are TGTACCAGCACCACGACAGGGAATCAGCCCCAGCATTTT. This codes for CTSTTTGNQPQHF.

The rearrangement joins TRBV25-1 to TRBJ1-1; no reliable D call. The CDR3 is 18 residues long. Trimming took 6 bases from V and 3 from J, leaving 26 bases between them. Germline CDR1 MGHDK, CDR2 SYGVNS. CDR3 DNA sequence: TGTGCCAGCAGCTCCCTTAGCAGCGGCCGGGGTCGGGACACTGAAGCTTTCTTT. Translating gives CASSSLSSGRGRDTEAFF.

This clonotype showed up many times. The rearrangement joins TRBV7-2 to TRBJ2-1; no clear D. CDR1 and CDR2 from the germline V gene are SGHTA and FQGNSA. Trimming took off 2 bases at V and 4 bases at J, with 6 bases between the two ends. This CDR3 is 13 amino acids long. The CDR3 DNA follows: TGTGCCAGCAGCTTAAATCAGTACAATGAGCAGTTCTTC. Translating it yields CASSLNQYNEQFF.

This chain uses TRBV27 with TRBJ2-3, with TRBD2 as a possible D gene (5 bases). Deletions cut 6 bases from V and 10 bases from J, with 11 bases between. The CDR3 covers 11 residues. Germline V CDR1 and CDR2: MNHEY, SMNVEV (reference sequence). CDR3 loop: CASSTFGAQYF. The CDR3 DNA is TGTGCCAGCAGCACATTCGGGGCGCAGTATTTT.

This clonotype was counted only a few times. The chain has TRBV12-5 and TRBJ2-1, with 8 bases identical to TRBD2. The junction had 15 bases not matched to a gene; V was cut back by 9 bases and J by 8 bases. The CDR3 covers 15 residues. The germline gives CDR1 LGHNT, CDR2 FRNRAP. The CDR3: CARTLCGGKIDEQFF. CDR3 DNA: TGTGCTAGGACCCTATGCGGGGGGAAGATCGATGAGCAGTTCTTC. Supplemented by reference TRBV12-5 and TRBJ2-1, the full variable domain reads DARVTQTPRHKVTEMGQEVTMRCQPILGHNTVFWYRQTMMQGLELLAYFRNRAPLDDSGMPKDRFSAEMPDATLATLKIQPSEPRDSAVYFCARTLCGGKIDEQFFGPGTRLTVL.

The gene calls are TRBV14 and TRBJ1-1, with D unresolved. V lost 4 bases and J lost 3, with 15 bases in between. Germline CDR1 and CDR2: SGHDN and FVKESK. This CDR3 contains 15 residues. CDR3 sequence: CASSLAFRKDTEAFF. The CDR3 nucleotides read TGTGCCAGCAGCCTCGCCTTTAGAAAGGACACTGAAGCTTTCTTT.

This chain links TRBV4-3 with TRBJ2-3; D remains ambiguous. The CDR3 has 15 amino acids. The V gene's germline CDR1 is LGHNA and CDR2 YSLEER. V was trimmed by 5 bases and J by 3 bases, leaving 15 bases between them. The CDR3 coding sequence is TGCGCCAGCAGCGCAACAGCAGTCCCTACAGATACGCAGTATTTT. This gives the protein CASSATAVPTDTQYF.

This clonotype was observed many times. The V gene is TRBV7-6, the J gene TRBJ2-3; 7 bases line up with TRBD1. Trimming took 5 bases from V and 1 from J; bases not matched to a gene: 3. Germline CDR1 SGHVS, CDR2 FNYEAQ. The CDR3 has 14 residues. The CDR3, as DNA: TGTGCCAGCAGCACGGGACAGCGCACAGATACGCAGTATTTT. Protein product: CASSTGQRTDTQYF.